The 26 T cell receptor beta chains given below trace back to one sample, sequenced in a study of CD8 T cells in ankylosing spondylitis. Points from the study as a whole: Characteristic of ankylosing spondylitis blood, it appeared, was a TCR beta motif comprising roughly 8 highly homologous variants.

The antigens these receptors bind are not known. TCRdb re-called the 5' RACE reads through MiXCR, storing one row per CDR3 protein. Of 350,000 to 550,000 distinct CDR3 sequences listed, around 26% are singletons. The material sequenced was blood, either unsorted or a sorted T cell fraction (not recorded which). The receptors were gathered from a male donor with ankylosing spondylitis.

The chain links TRBV27 to TRBJ2-7; TRBD2 matches at 10 bases. CDR3 length: 15 residues. Looked up from germline, CDR1 is MNHEY and CDR2 is SMNVEV (reference sequence). With 6 bases clipped from V and 5 bases from J, the junction kept 10 bases outside the gene matches. In DNA, the CDR3 is TGTGCCAGCAGATCCCTGACTAGCGGGTCAGACGAGCAGTACTTC. Its translation is CASRSLTSGSDEQYF.

This chain uses TRBV2 with TRBJ1-2, with D unresolved. The V gene lost 6 bases and the J gene lost 2 bases, with 4 bases spanning the gap. The CDR3 covers 11 residues. Germline CDR1 SNHLY, CDR2 FYNNEI. CDR3 in amino acids: CASRLNYGYTF. In DNA form, the CDR3 reads TGTGCCAGCAGGCTAAACTATGGCTACACCTTC.

This chain connects TRBV5-1 to TRBJ2-2; D might be TRBD1 or TRBD2, each matching 5 bases. CDR3 length equals 16 residues. Germline-derived CDR1 and CDR2 are SGHRS and YFSETQ. V was cut by 0 bases and J by 0 bases, with 9 bases left in between. The CDR3 is CASSLEGDPNTGELFF. CDR3 nucleotide sequence: TGCGCCAGCAGCTTGGAAGGGGACCCGAACACCGGGGAGCTGTTTTTT.

V and J are TRBV18 and TRBJ2-7; TRBD2 is a possible D gene (6 bases). Germline loops: CDR1 KGHSH, CDR2 LQKENI. V was pared by 3 bases and J by 5 bases, with 20 bases between. CDR3 length equals 16 residues. The CDR3 DNA is TGTGCCAGCTCACCTCAGGTAGGAGGGGCGGGCGACGAGCAGTACGTC. This sequence encodes CASSPQVGGAGDEQYV.

This clonotype occurred a few times. The rearrangement joins TRBV2 to TRBJ2-2, with 8 bases identical to TRBD2. Germline CDR1 reads SNHLY; CDR2 reads FYNNEI. Trimming cost V 6 bases and J 0 bases; bases outside gene matches: 3. CDR3 length: 15 amino acids. The CDR3 protein is CASRGLGTNTGELFF. The CDR3 nucleotides read TGTGCCAGCAGGGGACTAGGGACGAACACCGGGGAGCTGTTTTTT.

V is TRBV12-3 or TRBV12-4 and J is TRBJ2-3; D possibly corresponds to TRBD2 (5 bases). This CDR3 spans 15 amino acids. Between the trimmed V and J ends, which lost 5 bases and 0 bases, there was a span of 12 bases. Here the CDR3 DNA reads TGTGCCAGCAGTCCCGAACGGACTAGCACAGATACGCAGTATTTT. It yields the protein CASSPERTSTDTQYF.

V gene TRBV20-1 combines with J gene TRBJ2-3; D is unclear. This CDR3 comprises 12 residues. Germline lookup yields CDR1 DFQATT and CDR2 SNEGSKA (reference sequence). CDR3 amino acids: CSAEGITDTQYF. The CDR3 DNA reads as TGCAGCGCTGAAGGGATCACAGATACGCAGTATTTT.

This clonotype was seen repeatedly, ten times or more. The chain joins TRBV7-7 to TRBJ2-1, with 11 positions matching TRBD2. Germline V lookup: CDR1 SSHAT, CDR2 FNYEAQ (reference sequence). This CDR3 comprises 14 residues. Losses at the gene ends were 5 bases for V and 5 bases for J; bases not matched to a gene: 2. Here the CDR3 reads CASSASGRNNEQFF. The DNA of the CDR3 is TGTGCCAGCAGCGCTAGCGGGAGGAACAATGAGCAGTTCTTC.

This chain uses TRBV12-3 or TRBV12-4 with TRBJ1-6; D remains unclear. This CDR3 contains 15 residues. V was clipped by 4 bases and J by 7 bases, with 14 bases between them. CDR3 sequence reads: CASSYVEVPNSPLHF. The CDR3 coding sequence is TGTGCCAGCAGTTACGTGGAGGTCCCCAATTCACCCCTCCACTTT.

This clonotype has more than one count but fewer than ten. J is TRBJ1-2 and V is TRBV3-1; D possibly corresponds to TRBD1 (5 bases). This CDR3 region has 16 residues. CDR1 LGHDT and CDR2 YNNKEL come from the germline V gene (reference sequence). V lost 1 base and J lost 0, with 12 bases in between. CDR3: CASSQGRQLANYGYTF. Here the CDR3 DNA reads TGTGCCAGCAGCCAAGGGAGACAGCTAGCTAACTATGGCTACACCTTC.

The chain joins TRBV20-1 to TRBJ2-1; 8 bases fit TRBD2. The CDR3 length is 13 residues. Trimming cost V 7 bases and J 3 bases; bases outside gene matches: 5. In germline, CDR1 is DFQATT, CDR2 SNEGSKA (reference sequence). CDR3 sequence: CSVSGRGYNEQFF. The CDR3, as DNA: TGCAGTGTCAGCGGGAGAGGCTACAATGAGCAGTTCTTC.

The genes are TRBV7-9 and TRBJ2-1; D unclear. The CDR3 consists of 13 residues. Trimming shortened V by 6 bases and J by 4 bases, and 10 bases separated the two germline ends. Germline V gene lookup returns CDR1 SEHNR and CDR2 FQNEAQ (reference sequence). The CDR3, as DNA: TGTGCCAGCAGAATGGGCAGTTACAATGAGCAGTTCTTC. Its translation: CASRMGSYNEQFF.

This clonotype appeared a few times. CDR3: CASSVLRGDTGELFF. The CDR3 nucleotides read TGTGCCAGCAGCGTTTTACGGGGTGACACCGGGGAGCTGTTTTTT. The chain is built from TRBV9 and TRBJ2-2; D possibly corresponds to TRBD2 (5 bases). Germline V gene sequence: CDR1 SGDLS, CDR2 YYNGEE. V lost 2 bases and J lost 3, with 11 bases in between. The CDR3 runs 15 residues.

Only a few counts were recorded for this clonotype. This chain uses TRBV20-1 with TRBJ2-1, with a weak D call TRBD2 (5 bases). CDR1 and CDR2 (germline): DFQATT, SNEGSKA (reference sequence). This CDR3 is 12 amino acids long. CDR3 loop: CTLGGFDNEQFF. Here the CDR3 DNA reads TGCACCCTCGGAGGATTCGACAATGAGCAGTTCTTC.

The chain recombines TRBV27 with TRBJ2-3; 12 bases align to TRBD2. V dropped 4 bases and J dropped 3; count of bases not matched to a gene: 5. The CDR3 consists of 16 residues. Germline assignment: CDR1 MNHEY and CDR2 SMNVEV (reference sequence). CDR3 coding DNA: TGTGCCAGCAGTTCAACAGGACTAGCGGGAACAGATACGCAGTATTTT. This gives the protein CASSSTGLAGTDTQYF.

There are a few counts of this clonotype. The genes are TRBV5-1 and TRBJ1-3; D remains unclear. Germline CDR1 reads SGHRS; CDR2 reads YFSETQ. The CDR3 loop spans 18 amino acids. Trimming pared 2 bases from V and 2 bases from J, leaving 20 bases between. Written as DNA, the CDR3 is TGCGCCAGCAGCTTTAGGACGTCCTCTTCGGGAACTGGAAACACCATATATTTT. Protein: CASSFRTSSSGTGNTIYF.

The chain recombines TRBV27 with TRBJ2-1; 11 bases are shared with TRBD2. Germline CDR1 is MNHEY and CDR2 is SMNVEV (reference sequence). This CDR3 is 15 amino acids long. Trimming at V came to 5 bases and at J to 6 bases, leaving 6 bases not matched to a gene. In nucleotides, the CDR3 is TGTGCCAGCAGTCCACTAGCGGGAGTAATCAATGAGCAGTTCTTC. The encoded protein is CASSPLAGVINEQFF.

A few counts support this clonotype. The rearrangement links TRBV5-1 to TRBJ2-6; 9 nucleotides match TRBD1. J lost 0 bases, V lost 0 bases, and 10 bases had no gene match. This CDR3 region has 20 residues. The germline gives CDR1 SGHRS, CDR2 YFSETQ. The CDR3 region has the DNA TGCGCCAGCAGCTTGGCAGTACAGGGGGCTCTCGGCTCTGGGGCCAACGTCCTGACTTTC. Protein product: CASSLAVQGALGSGANVLTF.

Points on this clonotype: Its ends do not fully match the called genes, so a read error is possible. V and J are TRBV7-2 and TRBJ2-7; D may match TRBD1 or TRBD2 (5 bases each). The CDR3 extends over 14 amino acids. The germline V gene has CDR1 SGHTA and CDR2 FQGNSA. CDR3 sequence: CASSFLGLIPGPLF. The CDR3 coding sequence is TGTGCCAGCAGCTTTTTGGGTTTAATCCCGGGACCACTTTTC.

The rearrangement links TRBV4-2 to TRBJ2-1; 15 nucleotides line up with TRBD2. Unmatched junction bases numbered 8, after V lost 5 bases and J lost 9 bases. This CDR3 is built from 16 residues. Looked up from germline, CDR1 is LGHNA and CDR2 is YNFKEQ. CDR3 in DNA: TGTGCCAGCAGCTCCGTCGGGACTAGCGGGAGGATTGAGCAGTTCTTC. Its translation: CASSSVGTSGRIEQFF.

This rearrangement joins TRBV4-2 to TRBJ2-7; TRBD2 matches at 7 bases. The V gene's germline CDR1 is LGHNA and CDR2 YNFKEQ. V lost 2 bases to trimming and J lost 2 bases; unmatched junction nucleotides: 3. There are 14 residues in the CDR3. This CDR3 is CASSQPGTTYEQYF. The DNA of the CDR3 is TGTGCCAGCAGCCAACCCGGGACTACCTACGAGCAGTACTTC.

This chain uses TRBV24-1 with TRBJ2-1; D may be TRBD1 (9 bases). CDR3 length: 16 amino acids. Trimming took off 2 bases at V and 4 bases at J, with 14 bases between the two ends. Looked up from germline, CDR1 is KGHDR and CDR2 is SFDVKD. CDR3 residues: CATSDSGGTGYNEQFF. CDR3 DNA sequence: TGTGCCACCAGTGATTCGGGAGGGACAGGGTACAATGAGCAGTTCTTC.

In this sample, this clonotype turned up a few times. J is TRBJ2-3 and V is TRBV12-3 or TRBV12-4; TRBD1 aligns across 11 bases. With V trimmed by 5 bases and J by 4 bases, 5 bases remained unmatched. CDR3 length: 15 amino acids. The CDR3 reads CASSPGQGGADTQYF. For the CDR3, the DNA is TGTGCCAGCAGTCCGGGACAGGGGGGAGCAGATACGCAGTATTTT.

This clonotype was detected only a few times. V usage is TRBV20-1 and J usage is TRBJ1-2, with D hard to call. Germline CDR1 DFQATT, CDR2 SNEGSKA (reference sequence). CDR3 size: 11 residues. V lost 3 bases to trimming and J lost 3 bases, with 5 bases between them. The CDR3 sequence: CSASPYYGYTF. CDR3 bases: TGCAGTGCTAGTCCTTACTATGGCTACACCTTC.

This clonotype was counted a few times. The V gene is TRBV5-1, the J gene TRBJ1-2; 10 bases line up with TRBD1. J was trimmed by 6 bases and V by 5 bases; bases with no gene match: 4. Germline lookup yields CDR1 SGHRS and CDR2 YFSETQ. This CDR3 has 13 residues. CDR3 loop: CASRPGQGDGYTF. CDR3 DNA: TGCGCCAGCAGACCCGGACAGGGGGATGGCTACACCTTC.

The rearrangement joins TRBV7-6 to TRBJ2-5, with D tentatively TRBD1 or TRBD2 (5 bases each). The V gene lost 2 bases and the J gene lost 3 bases, with 13 bases spanning the gap. Germline CDR1 SGHVS, CDR2 FNYEAQ. The CDR3 covers 15 residues. The DNA for the CDR3 is TGTGCCAGCAGCTTACCCGGGGCAGGAGAAGAGACCCAGTACTTC. Amino acid sequence: CASSLPGAGEETQYF. The whole variable domain, remainder taken from reference TRBV7-6 and TRBJ2-5, is GAGVSQSPRYKVTKRGQDVALRCDPISGHVSLYWYRQALGQGPEFLTYFNYEAQQDKSGLPNDRFSAERPEGSISTLTIQRTEQRDSAMYRCASSLPGAGEETQYFGPGTRLLVL.